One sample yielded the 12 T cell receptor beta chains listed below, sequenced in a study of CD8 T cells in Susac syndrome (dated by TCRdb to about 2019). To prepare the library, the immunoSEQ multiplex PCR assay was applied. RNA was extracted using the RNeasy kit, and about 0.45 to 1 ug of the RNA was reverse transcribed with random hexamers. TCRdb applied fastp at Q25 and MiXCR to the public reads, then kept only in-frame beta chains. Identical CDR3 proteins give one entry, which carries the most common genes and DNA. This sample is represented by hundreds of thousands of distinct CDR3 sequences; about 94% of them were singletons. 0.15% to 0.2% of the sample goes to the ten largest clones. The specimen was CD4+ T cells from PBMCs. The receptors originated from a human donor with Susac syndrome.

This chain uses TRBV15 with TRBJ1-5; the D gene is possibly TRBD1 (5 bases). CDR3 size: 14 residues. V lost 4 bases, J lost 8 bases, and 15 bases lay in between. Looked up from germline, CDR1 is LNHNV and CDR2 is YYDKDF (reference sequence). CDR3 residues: CATSTEQGVEPQHF. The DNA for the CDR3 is TGTGCCACCAGCACCGAGCAGGGTGTGGAGCCCCAGCATTTT.

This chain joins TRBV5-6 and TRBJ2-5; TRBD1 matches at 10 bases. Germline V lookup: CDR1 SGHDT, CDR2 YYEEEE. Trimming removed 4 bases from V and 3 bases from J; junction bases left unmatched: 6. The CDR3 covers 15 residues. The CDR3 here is CASSRQGAGEETQYF. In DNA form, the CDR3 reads TGTGCCAGCAGCCGACAGGGGGCCGGAGAAGAGACCCAGTACTTC.

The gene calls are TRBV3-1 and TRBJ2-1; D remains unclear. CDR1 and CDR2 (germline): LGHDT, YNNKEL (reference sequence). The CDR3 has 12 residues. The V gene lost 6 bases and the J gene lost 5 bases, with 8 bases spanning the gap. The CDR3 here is CASRQNDNEQFF. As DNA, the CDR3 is TGTGCCAGCAGGCAGAACGACAATGAGCAGTTCTTC.

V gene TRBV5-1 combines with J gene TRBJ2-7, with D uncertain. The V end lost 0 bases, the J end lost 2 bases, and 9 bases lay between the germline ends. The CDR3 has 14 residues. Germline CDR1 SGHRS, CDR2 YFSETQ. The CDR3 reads CASSLVQGPYEQYF. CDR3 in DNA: TGCGCCAGCAGCTTGGTACAAGGGCCCTACGAGCAGTACTTC.

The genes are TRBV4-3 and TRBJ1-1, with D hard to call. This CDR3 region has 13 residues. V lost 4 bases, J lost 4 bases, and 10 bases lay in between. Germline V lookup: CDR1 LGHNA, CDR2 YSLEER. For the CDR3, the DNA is TGCGCCAGCAGCCTATACGGTGGCACTGAAGCTTTCTTT. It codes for CASSLYGGTEAFF.

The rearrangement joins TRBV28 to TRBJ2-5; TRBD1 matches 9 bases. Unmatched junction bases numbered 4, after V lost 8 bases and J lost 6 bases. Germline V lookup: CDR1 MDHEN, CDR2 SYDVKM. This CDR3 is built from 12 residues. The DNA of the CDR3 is TGTGCCAGCGGGGGGACAGGGAAGACCCAGTACTTC. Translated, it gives CASGGTGKTQYF.

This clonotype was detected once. Here the CDR3 reads CASSHGAGPTGAQYF. DNA for the CDR3: TGTGCCAGCAGCCACGGGGCAGGGCCTACTGGGGCGCAGTATTTT. The chain couples TRBV11-2 to TRBJ2-3; D is possibly TRBD1 or TRBD2 (5 bases each). The CDR3 runs 15 residues. V lost 5 bases, J lost 10 bases, and 22 bases lay in between. Germline loops: CDR1 SGHAT, CDR2 FQNNGV.

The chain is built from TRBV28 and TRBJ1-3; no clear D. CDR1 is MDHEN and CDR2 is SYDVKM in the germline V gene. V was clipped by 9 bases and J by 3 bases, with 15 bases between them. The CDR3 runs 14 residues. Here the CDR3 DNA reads TGTGCCAGTGGGGAAGGTGGGAATGGAAACACCATATATTTT. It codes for CASGEGGNGNTIYF.

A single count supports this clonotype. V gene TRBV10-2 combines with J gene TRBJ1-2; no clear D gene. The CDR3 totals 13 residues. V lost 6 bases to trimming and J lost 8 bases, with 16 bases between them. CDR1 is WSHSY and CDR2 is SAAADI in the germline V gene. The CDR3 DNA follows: TGCGCCAGCAGGGAACTTGAGACGCGGGGCTACACCTTC. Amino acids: CASRELETRGYTF.

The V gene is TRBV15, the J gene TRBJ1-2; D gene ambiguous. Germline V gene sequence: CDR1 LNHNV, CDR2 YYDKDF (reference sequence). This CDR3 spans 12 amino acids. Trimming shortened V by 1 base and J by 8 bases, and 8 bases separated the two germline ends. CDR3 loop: CATSRGVGGYTF. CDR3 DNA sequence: TGTGCCACCAGCAGAGGAGTAGGGGGCTACACCTTC.

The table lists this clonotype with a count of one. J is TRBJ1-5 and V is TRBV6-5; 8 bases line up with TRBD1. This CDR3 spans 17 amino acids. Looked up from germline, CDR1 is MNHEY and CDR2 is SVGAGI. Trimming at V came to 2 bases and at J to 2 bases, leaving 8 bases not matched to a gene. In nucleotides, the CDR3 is TGTGCCAGCAGTTACGGGATGACAGGGGTTGGCAATCAGCCCCAGCATTTT. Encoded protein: CASSYGMTGVGNQPQHF.

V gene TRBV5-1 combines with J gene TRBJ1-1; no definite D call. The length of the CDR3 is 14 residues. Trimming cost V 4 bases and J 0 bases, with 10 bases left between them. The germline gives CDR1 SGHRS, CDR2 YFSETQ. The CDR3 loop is CASSPREMNTEAFF. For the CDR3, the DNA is TGCGCCAGCAGCCCGCGGGAAATGAACACTGAAGCTTTCTTT. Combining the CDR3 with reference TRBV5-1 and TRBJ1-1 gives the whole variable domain KAGVTQTPRYLIKTRGQQVTLSCSPISGHRSVSWYQQTPGQGLQFLFEYFSETQRNKGNFPGRFSGRQFSNSRSEMNVSTLELGDSALYLCASSPREMNTEAFFGQGTRLTVV.